One sample yielded the 26 T cell receptor beta chains listed below, sequenced in a study of CD8 T cells in Susac syndrome. The RNA, about 0.45 to 1 ug, was put through reverse transcription using random hexamers. TCRdb independently ran MiXCR on the immunoSEQ multiplex PCR reads; one entry per CDR3 protein. Of about 170,000 distinct CDR3 sequences in the sample, 95% to 97% are singletons; the top ten hold approximately 0.12%. The sequenced sample was CD4+ T cells from PBMCs. These receptors were taken from a human donor with Susac syndrome.

This chain connects TRBV12-3 or TRBV12-4 to TRBJ2-7; TRBD2 matches at 9 bases. CDR3 length: 13 amino acids. J gave up 7 bases and V 0 bases, and 1 base lay outside the gene matches. CDR3 loop: CASSLALAGEQYF. CDR3 coding DNA: TGTGCCAGCAGTTTAGCTCTAGCGGGAGAGCAGTACTTC.

This clonotype was recorded once. The chain has TRBV12-3 or TRBV12-4 and TRBJ1-5; D is undetermined. This CDR3 comprises 12 residues. Deletions cut 7 bases from V and 4 bases from J, with 8 bases between. CDR3 protein: CASTLENQPQHF. For the CDR3, the DNA is TGTGCCAGCACCCTAGAGAATCAGCCCCAGCATTTT.

J is TRBJ1-5 and V is TRBV5-8; D is uncertain. The CDR3 runs 15 residues. The germline V and J ends were trimmed by 3 bases and 3 bases, with 13 bases remaining between them. Germline-derived CDR1 and CDR2 are SGHTS and YDEGEE. CDR3: CASSSSIGNNQPQHF. CDR3 DNA sequence: TGTGCCAGCAGCTCGAGCATCGGGAACAATCAGCCCCAGCATTTT.

V gene TRBV29-1 combines with J gene TRBJ1-2, with a tentative D call TRBD1 (5 bases). The CDR3 totals 12 residues. Trimming removed 4 bases at V and 7 bases at J, with 13 bases between. The V gene's germline CDR1 is SQVTM and CDR2 ANQGSEA. CDR3 in amino acids: CSVVVGAAGYTF. In DNA, the CDR3 is TGCAGCGTTGTAGTAGGGGCGGCTGGCTACACCTTC.

The chain recombines TRBV15 with TRBJ2-7, with no clear D. Germline loops: CDR1 LNHNV, CDR2 YYDKDF (reference sequence). V lost 0 bases and J lost 2, with 5 bases in between. This CDR3 is built from 13 residues. CDR3 protein: CATSRDRPYEQYF. CDR3 in DNA: TGTGCCACCAGCAGAGATCGCCCCTACGAGCAGTACTTC. Full variable domain (rest looked up from reference TRBV15 and TRBJ2-7): DAMVIQNPRYQVTQFGKPVTLSCSQTLNHNVMYWYQQKSSQAPKLLFHYYDKDFNNEADTPDNFQSRRPNTSFCFLDIRSPGLGDTAMYLCATSRDRPYEQYFGPGTRLTVT.

The chain has TRBV7-2 and TRBJ1-2; D perhaps matches TRBD1 (5 bases). Germline-derived CDR1 and CDR2 are SGHTA and FQGNSA. The CDR3 is made up of 12 amino acids. Trimming took 2 bases from V and 8 from J, leaving 9 bases between them. The CDR3 region has the DNA TGTGCCAGCAGCTTACGCCAGGGCGGCTACACCTTC. This gives the protein CASSLRQGGYTF. The variable domain in full, with the rest retrieved from reference TRBV7-2 and TRBJ1-2, is GAGVSQSPSNKVTEKGKDVELRCDPISGHTALYWYRQSLGQGLEFLIYFQGNSAPDKSGLPSDRFSAERTGGSVSTLTIQRTQQEDSAVYLCASSLRQGGYTFGSGTRLTVV.

This clonotype is a singleton in its sample. This chain connects TRBV29-1 to TRBJ1-2; TRBD1 matches at 10 bases. The trim removed 2 bases at V and 7 bases at J, leaving 10 bases unmatched. Germline values: CDR1 SQVTM, CDR2 ANQGSEA. There are 15 residues in the CDR3. The CDR3 DNA reads as TGCAGCGTTGAATCCCGGGACAGGGGTTGGGTTGGCTACACCTTC. Protein product: CSVESRDRGWVGYTF.

This rearrangement joins TRBV20-1 to TRBJ1-5; possibly TRBD1 for D (6 bases). Trimming shortened V by 6 bases and J by 5 bases, and 11 bases separated the two germline ends. The CDR3 spans 12 residues. Germline lookup yields CDR1 DFQATT and CDR2 SNEGSKA (reference sequence). The CDR3 loop is CSARQEYQPQHF. CDR3 nucleotide sequence: TGCAGTGCCCGACAGGAATATCAGCCCCAGCATTTT.

The V and J genes are TRBV7-2 and TRBJ2-3; possible D gene TRBD2, 5 bases. The germline gives CDR1 SGHTA, CDR2 FQGNSA. Trimming shortened V by 7 bases and J by 2 bases, and 10 bases separated the two germline ends. The CDR3 consists of 13 residues. The CDR3 sequence: CASTPGYTDTQYF. CDR3 bases: TGTGCCAGCACGCCGGGGTACACAGATACGCAGTATTTT.

The CDR3 nucleotides are TGCAGCGTTGTAGGGTATTCCGGCTACACCTTC. It specifies CSVVGYSGYTF. V is TRBV29-1 and J is TRBJ1-2; D is ambiguous. The CDR3 has 11 residues. The germline V gene has CDR1 SQVTM and CDR2 ANQGSEA. V gave up 4 bases and J gave up 8 bases, with 11 bases separating them.

This rearrangement joins TRBV5-4 to TRBJ2-3, with D perhaps matching TRBD2 (7 bases). From germline, CDR1 is SGHNT and CDR2 YYREEE (reference sequence). The CDR3 length is 15 residues. Trimming took off 4 bases at V and 7 bases at J, with 19 bases between the two ends. CDR3 DNA: TGTGCCAGCAGCGGGAGGGGGGCCACTGGGAATACGCAGTATTTT. This encodes CASSGRGATGNTQYF.

This chain links TRBV20-1 with TRBJ1-1; D ambiguous. CDR3 length equals 13 residues. The germline gives CDR1 DFQATT, CDR2 SNEGSKA (reference sequence). V was clipped by 0 bases and J by 1 base, with 6 bases between them. The CDR3 sequence is CSARDWGNTEAFF. CDR3 nucleotides: TGCAGTGCTAGAGACTGGGGGAACACTGAAGCTTTCTTT.

The chain joins TRBV5-4 to TRBJ2-2; 7 bases agree with TRBD1. V lost 1 base and J lost 1; bases outside the gene matches: 7. This CDR3 spans 17 amino acids. The germline V gene has CDR1 SGHNT and CDR2 YYREEE (reference sequence). This CDR3 reads CASSLWLGGVNTGELFF. The DNA of the CDR3 is TGTGCCAGCAGCTTGTGGCTAGGGGGCGTGAACACCGGGGAGCTGTTTTTT.

This CDR3 is CSVTLGDPGGEQFF. The CDR3 DNA sequence: TGCAGCGTCACGCTAGGCGACCCCGGGGGAGAGCAGTTCTTC. The chain employs TRBV29-1 and TRBJ2-1, with D possibly matching TRBD2 (6 bases). CDR1 and CDR2 from the germline V gene are SQVTM and ANQGSEA. There are 14 residues in the CDR3. The ends were cut back, 6 bases at V and 10 bases at J, with 22 bases in the middle.

This clonotype was seen only once. The rearrangement links TRBV20-1 to TRBJ2-1, with 10 bases identical to TRBD2. CDR3 length: 13 residues. Per germline, CDR1 DFQATT and CDR2 SNEGSKA (reference sequence). J gave up 10 bases and V 2 bases, and 5 bases lay outside the gene matches. CDR3 nucleotide sequence: TGCAGTGCTAGACTAGCGGGAGTTGGCGAGCAGTTCTTC. Amino acids: CSARLAGVGEQFF.

The chain combines TRBV29-1 with TRBJ2-2, with D uncertain. Germline CDR1 is SQVTM and CDR2 is ANQGSEA. The CDR3 totals 13 residues. With 4 bases removed from V and 1 base from J, the gap between germline ends came to 7 bases. The CDR3 region is CSVVRLNTGELFF. The CDR3 nucleotides are TGCAGCGTTGTCCGATTGAACACCGGGGAGCTGTTTTTT.

This chain uses TRBV5-4 with TRBJ2-3, with a weak D call TRBD2 (5 bases). Germline V gives CDR1 SGHNT, CDR2 YYREEE (reference sequence). This CDR3 contains 15 residues. Trimming removed 3 bases from V and 0 bases from J, with 11 bases in between. DNA for the CDR3: TGTGCCAGCAGCTCGGACTCAACTAGCACAGATACGCAGTATTTT. Its protein product is CASSSDSTSTDTQYF.

This clonotype occurred once. The rearrangement links TRBV15 to TRBJ1-1; D gene ambiguous. Trimming shortened V by 0 bases and J by 2 bases, and 10 bases separated the two germline ends. This CDR3 is 15 amino acids long. Germline V gives CDR1 LNHNV, CDR2 YYDKDF (reference sequence). The CDR3 DNA sequence: TGTGCCACCAGCAGAGATCGGGGTATCAACACTGAAGCTTTCTTT. Its translation: CATSRDRGINTEAFF. Drawing the rest from reference TRBV15 and TRBJ1-1, the complete variable domain is DAMVIQNPRYQVTQFGKPVTLSCSQTLNHNVMYWYQQKSSQAPKLLFHYYDKDFNNEADTPDNFQSRRPNTSFCFLDIRSPGLGDTAMYLCATSRDRGINTEAFFGQGTRLTVV.

The chain uses TRBV5-4 and TRBJ1-6; 7 bases map to TRBD1. The J segment lost 8 bases and the V segment lost 2 bases, leaving 4 bases of the junction unmatched. The CDR3 is 14 amino acids. CDR1 is SGHNT, CDR2 YYREEE, per germline (reference sequence). CDR3 sequence (DNA): TGTGCCAGCAGCTTACAGGGGATAGATTCACCCCTCCACTTT. Translation: CASSLQGIDSPLHF. Using reference TRBV5-4 and TRBJ1-6 for the parts outside the CDR3, the full variable domain is ETGVTQSPTHLIKTRGQQVTLRCSSQSGHNTVSWYQQALGQGPQFIFQYYREEENGRGNFPPRFSGLQFPNYSSELNVNALELDDSALYLCASSLQGIDSPLHFGNGTRLTVT.

The chain couples TRBV3-1 to TRBJ1-1; D is unclear. The CDR3 covers 14 residues. V lost 1 base to trimming and J lost 5 bases, with 11 bases between them. The germline V gene has CDR1 LGHDT and CDR2 YNNKEL (reference sequence). The CDR3 protein is CASSQAGGSTEAFF. The CDR3 DNA is TGTGCCAGCAGCCAAGCGGGAGGATCAACTGAAGCTTTCTTT.

This chain uses TRBV27 with TRBJ2-3; D unresolved. Germline CDR1 MNHEY, CDR2 SMNVEV (reference sequence). The ends were cut back, 3 bases at V and 3 bases at J, with 7 bases in the middle. CDR3 length equals 13 residues. The DNA for the CDR3 is TGTGCCAGCAGTTTCTTAACAACAGATACGCAGTATTTT. Protein sequence: CASSFLTTDTQYF.

The chain couples TRBV19 to TRBJ2-1; D perhaps matches TRBD1 (6 bases). The ends were cut back, 6 bases at V and 5 bases at J, with 11 bases in the middle. CDR3 length equals 13 residues. The germline CDR1 and CDR2 sequences are LNHDA and SQIVND (reference sequence). CDR3 bases: TGTGCCAGTAGAAGGACAGCTAACAATGAGCAGTTCTTC. This encodes CASRRTANNEQFF.

The chain joins TRBV5-4 to TRBJ2-2; 8 bases align to TRBD1. Germline V gene lookup returns CDR1 SGHNT and CDR2 YYREEE (reference sequence). This CDR3 spans 15 amino acids. With V trimmed by 4 bases and J by 3 bases, 5 bases remained unmatched. The CDR3 loop reads CASSVGQGYTGELFF. In DNA form, the CDR3 reads TGTGCCAGCAGCGTTGGACAGGGATACACCGGGGAGCTGTTTTTT.

The V and J genes are TRBV9 and TRBJ1-5, with 7 bases fitting TRBD1. V lost 4 bases, J lost 5 bases, and 15 bases stayed unmatched. This CDR3 region has 17 residues. Germline CDR1 reads SGDLS; CDR2 reads YYNGEE. CDR3 DNA: TGTGCCAGCAGCACCAGATCGACAGGGAACTTCGATCAGCCCCAGCATTTT. This gives the protein CASSTRSTGNFDQPQHF.

The CDR3 sequence: CASSELGATQYF. Here the CDR3 DNA reads TGTGCCAGCAGTGAATTGGGGGCGACCCAGTACTTC. This chain connects TRBV2 to TRBJ2-5, with D possibly TRBD1 on 6 matching bases. Germline assignment: CDR1 SNHLY and CDR2 FYNNEI. V was pared by 2 bases and J by 7 bases, with 8 bases between. This CDR3 has 12 amino acids.

The genes are TRBV5-1 and TRBJ2-1, with TRBD2 identical over 7 bases. CDR3 length: 15 amino acids. V gave up 0 bases and J gave up 2 bases; unmatched junction bases: 2. CDR1 and CDR2 (germline): SGHRS, YFSETQ. This chain's CDR3 is CASSLAGGAYNEQFF. The CDR3 DNA sequence: TGCGCCAGCAGCTTGGCGGGGGGTGCCTACAATGAGCAGTTCTTC.